This T cell receptor beta chain is drawn from a study of response to subunit inactivated influenza vaccine. The study's findings and limits: It was suggested by the authors that few new T cells are recruited by each seasonal influenza vaccination.

The CDR3 is made up of 11 amino acids. In germline, CDR1 is MNHEY, CDR2 SVGEGT. Trimming removed 3 bases from V and 4 bases from J, with 3 bases in between. Concerning this clonotype itself: Its antigen remains unidentified.

One entry per CDR3 protein results from TCRdb running MiXCR on the RT-PCR reads. The data show hundreds of thousands of distinct CDR3 sequences, less than 10% seen once. The sample here was PBMCs from blood, taken less than 30 months after vaccination. The sequence was collected from a man between 50 and 70 years old who received an inactivated influenza vaccine. This chain connects TRBV6-2 or TRBV6-3 to TRBJ1-1; D uncertain. CDR3 sequence reads: CASSYSTEAFF. The CDR3 coding sequence is TGTGCCAGCAGTTATTCCACTGAAGCTTTCTTT.